The rows below give T cell receptor beta chains drawn from one sample of a study of cytomegalovirus exposure and HLA in healthy donors. Sequencing was performed with immunoSEQ multiplex PCR; in TCRdb, only in-frame clones are kept and a portion is missing. Of approximately 160,000 clones detected, around four fifths appear once; the ten largest clones hold under 2.5%. The sample consisted of PBMCs. The receptors were gathered from a man aged 30 to 45 in good health and CMV-seropositive. CDR3s include the opening cysteine and the closing phenylalanine or tryptophan. D genes are given only for firm matches.

d_gene | v_gene | CDR3aa
TRBD2 | TRBV5-4 | CASSSGLAGETQYF
NA | TRBV10-3 | CAISEWEPYEQYF
NA | TRBV25-1 | CASSDFLGGPNYGYTF
TRBD1 | TRBV6-5 | CASSSQTGSGDIQYF
TRBD1 | TRBV5-4 | CASSFPGDRESHGYTF
TRBD2 | TRBV20-1 | CSAGGVFEQYF
NA | TRBV5-5 | CASSLVGGEKLFF
NA | TRBV5-5 | CASSLAAGNGYTF
TRBD1 | TRBV4-3 | CASSHGGGTGRPNEQFF
NA | TRBV7-8 | CASSFFTVSPFGEQFF
TRBD2 | TRBV5-4 | CASSLTSGGTNTGELFF
TRBD2 | TRBV27 | CASSSGLAGDHETQYF
NA | TRBV19 | CASSIAGASNQPQHF
TRBD1 | TRBV7-2 | CASSRQTGPNEKLFF
NA | TRBV5-4 | CASSSGLTIASGNTEAFF
NA | TRBV29-1 | CSVAAKTYEQYF
TRBD1 | TRBV4-1 | CASSVQTGSTDTQYF
TRBD1 | TRBV18 | CASSLRQGAQTNQPQHF
TRBD1 | TRBV4-1 | CASSQGNRGNEQFF
NA | TRBV30 | CALGDDGIEAFF
TRBD1 | TRBV6-5 | CASSFDRGHEQYF
NA | TRBV5-1 | CASSRGSQGVRAFF